This TCR beta chain comes out of a study of T-cell memory formation after mild COVID-19. Trimming stripped 1 base from V and 2 bases from J, with 9 bases between. The length of the CDR3 is 14 residues. Germline CDR1 SGHTA, CDR2 FQGNSA. Study-level results: Some clones that responded were present in memory (sampled pre-infection), which suggests cross-reactive memory joined.

TCRdb reprocessed the 5' RACE reads via MiXCR and lists one record per CDR3 protein. The data contain about 320,000 distinct CDR3 sequences, 14% of them singletons. This clonotype was recorded a few times. Its antigen remains unidentified. J is TRBJ2-7 and V is TRBV7-2, with D maybe TRBD1 (6 bases). The sequence was collected from a man aged 18-30 years who had mild COVID-19 (a few samples of this study predate the infection). Cell type and time point are not known. The sequenced material came from PBMCs or a T cell subset sorted from them (not recorded which). The CDR3 sequence: CASSLEQGPYEQYF. The CDR3 region has the DNA TGTGCCAGCAGCTTAGAACAGGGTCCCTACGAGCAGTACTTC.